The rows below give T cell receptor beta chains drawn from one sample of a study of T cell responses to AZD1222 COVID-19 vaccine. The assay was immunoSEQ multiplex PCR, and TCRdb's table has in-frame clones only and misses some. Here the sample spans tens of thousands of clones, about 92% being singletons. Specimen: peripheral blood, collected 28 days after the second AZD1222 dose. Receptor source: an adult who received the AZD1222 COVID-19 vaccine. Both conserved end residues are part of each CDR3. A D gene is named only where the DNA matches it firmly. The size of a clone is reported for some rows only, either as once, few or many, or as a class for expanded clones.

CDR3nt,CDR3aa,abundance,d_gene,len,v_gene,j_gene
TGTGCCAGCAGCGTAGAAGAAGGGACAGATTGGGGGGAGCTGTTTTTT,CASSVEEGTDWGELFF,.,TRBD1,16,TRBV9,TRBJ2-2
TGTGCCAGCAGCTTACGTGCATTGGTGCAAAATTCCTACGAGCAGTACTTC,CASSLRALVQNSYEQYF,.,.,17,TRBV11-2,TRBJ2-7
TGTGCCAGCAGCGTAGGCAGCTATGGCTACACCTTC,CASSVGSYGYTF,.,.,12,TRBV9,TRBJ1-2
TGTGCCAGCAGTGTAGGGGGTTTGAGCAATCAGCCCCAGCATTTT,CASSVGGLSNQPQHF,.,.,15,TRBV6-2/TRBV6-3,TRBJ1-5
TGTGCCAGCATCCCCGCCCAGAGCACAGATACGCAGTATTTT,CASIPAQSTDTQYF,.,.,14,TRBV2,TRBJ2-3
TGTGCCTGGAGAGCTAGCGGGGGGACCTCCTACAATGAGCAGTTCTTC,CAWRASGGTSYNEQFF,.,TRBD2,16,TRBV30,TRBJ2-1
TGTGCCAGCAGCTTCAATCGCATTAGTAATAGCAATCAGCCCCAGCATTTT,CASSFNRISNSNQPQHF,.,.,17,TRBV5-8,TRBJ1-5
TGCGCCAGCAGCTTGGATACTCGGGGAGATACGCAGTATTTT,CASSLDTRGDTQYF,.,.,14,TRBV5-1,TRBJ2-3
TGTGCCAGTAGTCAATCTGACGGCCCCCCGAGCTATGGCTACACCTTC,CASSQSDGPPSYGYTF,.,.,16,TRBV19,TRBJ1-2
TGTGCCAGCTCACTTGACCCGATGGAGACCCAGTACTTC,CASSLDPMETQYF,.,.,13,TRBV18,TRBJ2-5
TGTGCCAGCAGCTCCACCAAAGGGGACCGGGTACAGGATGAGCAGTTCTTC,CASSSTKGDRVQDEQFF,.,.,17,TRBV7-9,TRBJ2-1
TGTGTCAGAAGGGATCAGACAGGCTATGGCTACACCTTC,CVRRDQTGYGYTF,.,.,13,TRBV7-5,TRBJ1-2
TGTGCCAGCAGTTTTGGAGGGCGGGTCAGCAATCAGCCCCAGCATTTT,CASSFGGRVSNQPQHF,.,.,16,TRBV28,TRBJ1-5
TGTGCCAGCAGCGTATCGGGGCAATACAATGAGCAGTTCTTC,CASSVSGQYNEQFF,.,.,14,TRBV9,TRBJ2-1
TGTGCCAGCAGTCTCACAGGGGGAACTTTCTGGGAGCAGTACTTC,CASSLTGGTFWEQYF,.,TRBD1,15,TRBV6-2/TRBV6-3,TRBJ2-7
TGTGCCAGCAGCTCCGGACAGGGTTACAGTGGCTACACCTTC,CASSSGQGYSGYTF,.,TRBD1,14,TRBV5-4,TRBJ1-2
TGCGCCAGCAGCCAGAGTTCTTATTGGGGCTACACCTTC,CASSQSSYWGYTF,.,.,13,TRBV4-1,TRBJ1-2
TGTGCCAGCTCAGAGACAGGGGACGGTGACTATGGCTACACCTTC,CASSETGDGDYGYTF,.,TRBD1,15,TRBV18,TRBJ1-2
TGTGCCAGCAGGGTGACAGGGGCCTTCTCCTACGAGCAGTACTTC,CASRVTGAFSYEQYF,.,TRBD1,15,TRBV27,TRBJ2-7
TGCGCCAGCAGCCAAGATGCTGCTGAGCAGTTCTTC,CASSQDAAEQFF,.,.,12,TRBV4-1,TRBJ2-1
TGTGCCAGCAGCTTAGGAATCAACACAGATACGCAGTATTTT,CASSLGINTDTQYF,.,.,14,TRBV11-2,TRBJ2-3
TGTGCCAGCTCAGCCTCAGCGGGAGGGAACACCGGGGAGCTGTTTTTT,CASSASAGGNTGELFF,.,TRBD2,16,TRBV18,TRBJ2-2
TGTGCCAGCAGCCAAGCGGTAGGGACGGAAAATGAGCAGTTCTTC,CASSQAVGTENEQFF,.,.,15,TRBV3-1/TRBV3-2,TRBJ2-1
TGCGCCAGCAGTCCTGAAGCTTTCTTT,CASSPEAFF,.,.,9,TRBV23-1,TRBJ1-1
TGTGCCAGCAGCCCAGGGACGGGAACTAACTATGGCTACACCTTC,CASSPGTGTNYGYTF,.,.,15,TRBV6-5,TRBJ1-2
TGTGCCAGCAGCCCAACGGGACTCCCCGGGCAGTACTTC,CASSPTGLPGQYF,.,.,13,TRBV5-5,TRBJ2-7
TGTGCCAGCAGCCAAGACGCGGGAGGCCACAATGAGCAGTTCTTC,CASSQDAGGHNEQFF,.,TRBD2,15,TRBV3-1/TRBV3-2,TRBJ2-1
TGTGCCAGCAGCCCCGGAAGGGGGTGGGGAAAACTGTTTTTT,CASSPGRGWGKLFF,.,.,14,TRBV11-2,TRBJ1-4
TGTGCCACCTACCCGACCACAGATACGCAGTATTTT,CATYPTTDTQYF,.,.,12,TRBV15,TRBJ2-3
TGTGCCTGGAGTGTTAAAGTGCCGGGGGTGGCTTTCTTT,CAWSVKVPGVAFF,.,.,13,TRBV30,TRBJ1-1
TGTGCCTGGAGAGGAGACAGGGGGCCGGGGGTCGGGGAGCTGTTTTTT,CAWRGDRGPGVGELFF,once,TRBD1,16,TRBV30,TRBJ2-2
TGCGCCAGCAGTGATGGGACCACTGAAGCTTTCTTT,CASSDGTTEAFF,.,.,12,TRBV10-1,TRBJ1-1
TGTGCCAGCAGCTTGGGGACATCAGCAAAACTGTTTTTT,CASSLGTSAKLFF,.,.,13,TRBV5-4,TRBJ1-4
TGTGCCAGTAGTATGCCGGATTACGAGCAGTACTTC,CASSMPDYEQYF,once,.,12,TRBV19,TRBJ2-7
TGTGCCAGCAGCCAAGTCCCAGGGGGGAGCTATGGCTACACCTTC,CASSQVPGGSYGYTF,.,TRBD1,15,TRBV3-1/TRBV3-2,TRBJ1-2
TGTGCCAGCTCACCCGACAGCTCCTACGAGCAGTACTTC,CASSPDSSYEQYF,.,.,13,TRBV18,TRBJ2-7
TGCGCCAGCAGCTTGGTTCGGCGGGATGAGCAGTTCTTC,CASSLVRRDEQFF,.,.,13,TRBV5-1,TRBJ2-1
TGTGCCAGCAGCTCAGGACCTAGCAATCAGCCCCAGCATTTT,CASSSGPSNQPQHF,.,.,14,TRBV11-2,TRBJ1-5
TGCGCCAGGCACCTAGCGGGAGGCGTGACAGATACGCAGTATTTT,CARHLAGGVTDTQYF,.,TRBD2,15,TRBV10-1,TRBJ2-3
TGTGCCAGTAGTATCGGGATGGGACTAGCGGGAGAGGACAATGAGCAGTTCTTC,CASSIGMGLAGEDNEQFF,.,TRBD2,18,TRBV19,TRBJ2-1
TGTGCCAGCCCATCCGGCCCCCGGGAGCACGATACGCAGTATTTT,CASPSGPREHDTQYF,.,.,15,TRBV7-3,TRBJ2-3
TGCAGCGGTAGATCGGGCGGGCCCAACAATGAGCAGTTCTTC,CSGRSGGPNNEQFF,.,.,14,TRBV29-1,TRBJ2-1
TGTGCCAGCAGCTTTGGTCCGAGCTCCTACGAGCAGTACTTC,CASSFGPSSYEQYF,.,.,14,TRBV5-4,TRBJ2-7
TGTGCCAGCAGCTACGGGACTCACTCCTACGAGCAGTACTTC,CASSYGTHSYEQYF,.,.,14,TRBV11-2,TRBJ2-7
TGTGCCAGCAGCTTAGATCTTACGGGACAGGGAGCGGAGACCCAGTACTTC,CASSLDLTGQGAETQYF,.,TRBD1,17,TRBV11-2,TRBJ2-5
TGTGCCAGTAAGAGTCTGGGGGCAAGGGAAAAACTGTTTTTT,CASKSLGAREKLFF,.,.,14,TRBV19,TRBJ1-4
TGCAGTGCTAGATTGGGGGATGGCTACACCTTC,CSARLGDGYTF,.,.,11,TRBV20-1,TRBJ1-2
TGCAGCGTTGAATACGGCACTGAAGCTTTCTTT,CSVEYGTEAFF,.,.,11,TRBV29-1,TRBJ1-1
TGTGCCAGCAGCCAAGCTGAAAGTGGAAACACCATATATTTT,CASSQAESGNTIYF,.,.,14,TRBV3-1/TRBV3-2,TRBJ1-3
TGTGCCAGTAGCCTCAAAGGGTTTCAGGACGGCTACACCTTC,CASSLKGFQDGYTF,.,.,14,TRBV19,TRBJ1-2
TGTGCCAGCAGCCCTGGAGGGGGGAGAGCTAACTATGGCTACACCTTC,CASSPGGGRANYGYTF,.,.,16,TRBV7-6,TRBJ1-2
TGTGCCAGCAGTTCCCTGACAGGGTCCTACGAGCAGTACTTC,CASSSLTGSYEQYF,once,TRBD1,14,TRBV6-5,TRBJ2-7
TGTGCCAGCGGCCGGGGCACAGATACGCAGTATTTT,CASGRGTDTQYF,.,.,12,TRBV6-5,TRBJ2-3
TGTGCCAGCGGGCGGGGGGCATTCTATGGCTACACCTTC,CASGRGAFYGYTF,.,.,13,TRBV7-2,TRBJ1-2
TGTGCCACCAGCCGGAACACTGAAGCTTTCTTT,CATSRNTEAFF,.,.,11,TRBV30,TRBJ1-1
TGCGCCAGCAGCGAGACTAGCGGGAGAGTAGATACGCAGTATTTT,CASSETSGRVDTQYF,.,TRBD2,15,TRBV5-1,TRBJ2-3
TGTGCCAGCAGCTTAGCGATAGCGGGAGGGCCCGCGCAGTACTTC,CASSLAIAGGPAQYF,few,TRBD2,15,TRBV7-9,TRBJ2-7
TGTGCCAGCAGTTCTCTGGGGGCTAACTATGGCTACACCTTC,CASSSLGANYGYTF,.,.,14,TRBV28,TRBJ1-2